These 19 T cell receptor beta chains were all obtained from the same sample, sequenced in a study of shared clonotypes between healthy human individuals. Terminally differentiated effector memory CD45RA+ cells were excluded by CCR7 positive selection of CD45RO-negative cells. Sequencing used immunoSEQ multiplex PCR; TCRdb keeps in-frame clones, though not all of them. The sample includes some 580,000 clones, 95% to 98% seen only once; the top ten take 0.3%. Material for sequencing was naive CD8+ T cells sorted from blood. These receptors came from a man younger than 45 in good health.

The chain uses TRBV4-1 and TRBJ2-7; 12 nucleotides match TRBD2. Germline V CDR1 and CDR2: MGHRA, YSYEKL. This CDR3 has 15 amino acids. The trim removed 3 bases at V and 1 base at J, leaving 1 base unmatched. The CDR3 loop is CASSHGLAGSYEQYF. The CDR3 DNA reads as TGCGCCAGCAGCCACGGACTAGCGGGGTCCTACGAGCAGTACTTC.

This rearrangement joins TRBV19 to TRBJ1-4; 7 bases map to TRBD1. This CDR3 contains 19 residues. Germline V gene data show CDR1 as LNHDA and CDR2 as SQIVND (reference sequence). Trimming took 9 bases from V and 8 from J; bases not matched to a gene: 27. The CDR3 is CARKHLHRGGGPIVEKLFF. In DNA form, the CDR3 reads TGTGCCAGAAAACACCTTCACAGGGGTGGGGGCCCCATAGTGGAAAAACTGTTTTTT. Complete variable domain (other parts from reference TRBV19 and TRBJ1-4): DGGITQSPKYLFRKEGQNVTLSCEQNLNHDAMYWYRQDPGQGLRLIYYSQIVNDFQKGDIAEGYSVSREKKESFPLTVTSAQKNPTAFYLCARKHLHRGGGPIVEKLFFGSGTQLSVL.

Notes on this clone: Other nucleotide sequences from this sample produce the same CDR3. The CDR3 region is CSVEGGTGSSYEQYF. CDR3 DNA sequence: TGCAGCGTTGAAGGCGGGACAGGGAGCTCCTACGAGCAGTACTTC. The chain combines TRBV29-1 with TRBJ2-7; TRBD1 matches at 9 bases. With V trimmed by 1 base and J by 0 bases, 4 bases remained unmatched. Germline loops: CDR1 SQVTM, CDR2 ANQGSEA. The CDR3 loop spans 15 amino acids.

The rearrangement joins TRBV9 to TRBJ2-1; D remains unclear. V shed 3 bases and J shed 8 bases, with 9 bases lying between them. This CDR3 is 12 amino acids long. Germline CDR1 is SGDLS and CDR2 is YYNGEE. CDR3 protein: CASSAQIDEQFF. In DNA form, the CDR3 reads TGTGCCAGCAGCGCCCAGATCGATGAGCAGTTCTTC.

The V and J genes are TRBV18 and TRBJ2-2, with D possibly being TRBD1 (6 bases). V gave up 0 bases and J gave up 0 bases, with 14 bases separating them. Germline loops: CDR1 KGHSH, CDR2 LQKENI. The CDR3 loop spans 18 amino acids. For the CDR3, the DNA is TGTGCCAGCTCACCACCGCCAGGGGCCCCCTCGAACACCGGGGAGCTGTTTTTT. Translating it yields CASSPPPGAPSNTGELFF.

This clone was recorded once. The V gene is TRBV11-2, the J gene TRBJ2-7, with TRBD2 matching 9 bases. Unmatched junction bases numbered 5, after V lost 0 bases and J lost 2 bases. Germline CDR1 SGHAT, CDR2 FQNNGV. The CDR3 loop spans 16 amino acids. This CDR3 reads CASSLDQAGGAYEQYF. The CDR3 DNA reads as TGTGCCAGCAGCTTAGACCAAGCGGGGGGAGCCTACGAGCAGTACTTC.

The chain links TRBV5-1 to TRBJ2-1, with a weak D call TRBD2 (6 bases). Germline V lookup: CDR1 SGHRS, CDR2 YFSETQ. This CDR3 contains 14 residues. V was pared by 6 bases and J by 3 bases, with 13 bases between. The CDR3: CASKPSGLYNEQFF. DNA for the CDR3: TGCGCCAGCAAACCGTCGGGACTCTACAATGAGCAGTTCTTC.

The rearrangement joins TRBV6-4 to TRBJ2-1; the match to TRBD2 covers 8 bases. After removal of 0 bases from V and 8 bases from J, the junction contained 6 bases not matched to a gene. The germline gives CDR1 MRHNA, CDR2 SNTAGT. This CDR3 region has 15 residues. The CDR3 reads CASSDSSGRRDEQFF. DNA for the CDR3: TGTGCCAGCAGTGACTCCAGCGGGAGAAGGGATGAGCAGTTCTTC.

V gene TRBV27 combines with J gene TRBJ2-1; D may be TRBD2 (6 bases). CDR1 is MNHEY and CDR2 is SMNVEV in the germline V gene (reference sequence). CDR3 length equals 14 residues. Trimming cost V 6 bases and J 2 bases, with 11 bases left between them. The CDR3 here is CASRGGIAYNEQFF. CDR3 DNA sequence: TGTGCCAGCAGAGGCGGGATCGCCTACAATGAGCAGTTCTTC.

The chain couples TRBV7-7 to TRBJ2-3, with 10 bases identical to TRBD2. This CDR3 is 15 amino acids long. Trimming took 5 bases from V and 2 from J; bases not matched to a gene: 4. Germline CDR1 SSHAT, CDR2 FNYEAQ (reference sequence). The CDR3 coding sequence is TGTGCCAGCAGCCCCGGGACTAGCGACACAGATACGCAGTATTTT. This sequence encodes CASSPGTSDTDTQYF. The variable domain in full, completed from reference TRBV7-7 and TRBJ2-3, reads GAGVSQSPRYKVTKRGQDVTLRCDPISSHATLYWYQQALGQGPEFLTYFNYEAQPDKSGLPSDRFSAERPEGSISTLTIQRTEQRDSAMYRCASSPGTSDTDTQYFGPGTRLTVL.

The genes are TRBV6-5 and TRBJ2-1, with D hard to call. The CDR3 has 13 residues. Germline values: CDR1 MNHEY, CDR2 SVGAGI. The V gene lost 6 bases and the J gene lost 7 bases, with 13 bases spanning the gap. CDR3 nucleotides: TGTGCCAGCAGCACCGGTTTTGGAAATGAGCAGTTCTTC. Encoded protein: CASSTGFGNEQFF.

The chain couples TRBV4-3 to TRBJ2-1; D gene unclear. This CDR3 region has 18 residues. Between the trimmed V and J ends, which lost 0 bases and 1 base, there was a span of 16 bases. Germline lookup yields CDR1 LGHNA and CDR2 YSLEER. This chain's CDR3 is CASSQDVAVLPSYNEQFF. The DNA of the CDR3 is TGCGCCAGCAGCCAAGATGTGGCTGTTTTACCATCCTACAATGAGCAGTTCTTC.

The count of this clone is one. The chain links TRBV10-1 to TRBJ2-1; D remains unclear. The CDR3 runs 15 residues. V lost 0 bases, J lost 2 bases, and 8 bases lay in between. CDR1 and CDR2 from the germline V gene are WNHNN and SYGVQD (reference sequence). CDR3 DNA sequence: TGCGCCAGCAGTGAGTCGGGGTCTCCCTACAATGAGCAGTTCTTC. Protein: CASSESGSPYNEQFF.

The chain is built from TRBV4-2 and TRBJ2-1; D uncertain. This CDR3 is built from 13 residues. Trimming took 0 bases from V and 12 from J, leaving 12 bases between them. Germline assignment: CDR1 LGHNA and CDR2 YNFKEQ. The CDR3 protein is CASSQDQQRPQFF. CDR3 in DNA: TGTGCCAGCAGCCAAGATCAACAAAGGCCGCAGTTCTTC.

CDR3 in DNA: TGTGCCAGCAGTGAACGGGTTCCCGGACAGGCCTACGAGCAGTACTTC. Protein product: CASSERVPGQAYEQYF. The rearrangement uses TRBV6-1 and TRBJ2-7; TRBD1 matches 7 bases. V was pared by 2 bases and J by 2 bases, with 9 bases of the junction left unmatched. CDR3 size: 16 residues. Germline-derived CDR1 and CDR2 are MNHNS and SASEGT.

This chain links TRBV11-2 with TRBJ1-2, with D perhaps matching TRBD1 (5 bases). The CDR3 has 18 amino acids. CDR1 is SGHAT and CDR2 is FQNNGV in the germline V gene. Trimming cost V 4 bases and J 7 bases, with 28 bases left between them. The CDR3 nucleotides read TGTGCCAGCAGCTCTGCCGCGGGAGAGGGACCGTCTCCCTCTGGCTACACCTTC. It specifies CASSSAAGEGPSPSGYTF.

CDR3 sequence: CASSFSRLREGLSSYEQYF. The CDR3 nucleotides read TGTGCCAGCAGCTTTTCCCGCCTGCGGGAGGGCCTGAGCTCCTACGAGCAGTACTTC. The chain couples TRBV7-2 to TRBJ2-7; TRBD2 aligns across 9 bases. This CDR3 comprises 19 residues. The germline V gene has CDR1 SGHTA and CDR2 FQGNSA. The ends lost 3 bases at V and 0 bases at J; junction bases unmatched: 15.

The rearrangement uses TRBV10-3 and TRBJ2-2, with 10 bases matching TRBD1. The germline V gene has CDR1 ENHRY and CDR2 SYGVKD. This CDR3 comprises 18 residues. J gave up 2 bases and V 7 bases, and 13 bases lay outside the gene matches. CDR3 in DNA: TGTGCCATCAATCCGGGACAGGGGAGCCTTTACAACACCGGGGAGCTGTTTTTT. This codes for CAINPGQGSLYNTGELFF.

This sequence joins TRBV7-2 and TRBJ2-3; 8 bases line up with TRBD2. The germline V gene has CDR1 SGHTA and CDR2 FQGNSA. Trimming took 4 bases from V and 3 from J; bases not matched to a gene: 9. The length of the CDR3 is 16 residues. The CDR3 sequence: CASSSFLSGSTDTQYF. CDR3 in DNA: TGTGCCAGCAGCTCCTTTTTGAGCGGGAGTACAGATACGCAGTATTTT.